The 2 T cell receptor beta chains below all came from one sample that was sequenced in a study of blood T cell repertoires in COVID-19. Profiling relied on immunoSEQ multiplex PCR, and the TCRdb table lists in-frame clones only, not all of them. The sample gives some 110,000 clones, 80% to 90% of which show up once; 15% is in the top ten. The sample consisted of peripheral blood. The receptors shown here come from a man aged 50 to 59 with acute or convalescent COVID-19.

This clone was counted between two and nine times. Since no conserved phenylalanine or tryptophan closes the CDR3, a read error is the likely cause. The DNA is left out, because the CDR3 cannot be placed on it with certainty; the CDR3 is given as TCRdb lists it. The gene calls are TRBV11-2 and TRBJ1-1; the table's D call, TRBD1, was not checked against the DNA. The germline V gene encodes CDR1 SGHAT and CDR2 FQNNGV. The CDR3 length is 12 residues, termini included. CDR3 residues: CASSSGQGVQRV.

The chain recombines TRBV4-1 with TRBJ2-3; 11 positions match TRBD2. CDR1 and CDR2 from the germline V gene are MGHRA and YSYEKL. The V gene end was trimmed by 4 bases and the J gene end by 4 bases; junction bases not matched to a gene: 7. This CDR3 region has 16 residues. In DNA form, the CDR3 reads TGCGCCAGCAGCCCCACTAGCGGGAGAGGGGCAGATACGCAGTATTTT. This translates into CASSPTSGRGADTQYF.